Here is one T cell receptor beta chain with its context. Its antigen is still unknown. This specimen comes from a study of chemoradiotherapy in HPV16-positive cancers. The study's findings and limits: During treatment, candidate HPV-specific clones and E7-related motifs expanded in tumor.

TCRdb keeps only in-frame clones here, not all; method: immunoSEQ multiplex PCR. Of under 50,000 clones in the sample, more than 65% are singletons; the top ten hold under 5.5%. Samples were taken several times over chemoradiotherapy. V gave up 1 base and J gave up 5 bases, with 11 bases separating them. The CDR3 covers 15 residues. Per the germline V gene, CDR1 is KGHSH and CDR2 is LQKENI. The sequenced sample was blood, obtained from a patient who underwent chemoradiotherapy. The chain carries TRBV18 and TRBJ1-4, with D maybe TRBD1 (5 bases). The sequence was collected from a human donor with HPV-associated anogenital cancer. CDR3 in DNA: TGTGCCAGCTCACCACTCTTAGGGGAGAATGAAAAACTGTTTTTT. It yields the protein CASSPLLGENEKLFF.